This passage covers 16 T cell receptor beta chains from one sample sequenced in a study of control samples from healthy donors and cancer patients. Assay used: immunoSEQ multiplex PCR; TCRdb lists only in-frame clones, some missing. This repertoire shows about 130,000 clones, 92% found once; its top ten account for approximately 2%. Sample: blood. The receptors here all came from a woman in her forties or fifties in good health.

V usage is TRBV2 and J usage is TRBJ1-4; tentatively, D is TRBD1 (5 bases). CDR1 is SNHLY and CDR2 is FYNNEI in the germline V gene. V shed 3 bases and J shed 5 bases, with 10 bases lying between them. The CDR3 contains 14 residues. The CDR3 DNA reads TGTGCCAGCAGTGAGGGGCTCTTGAATGAAAAACTGTTTTTT. This encodes CASSEGLLNEKLFF. Drawing the rest from reference TRBV2 and TRBJ1-4, the complete variable domain is EPEVTQTPSHQVTQMGQEVILRCVPISNHLYFYWYRQILGQKVEFLVSFYNNEISEKSEIFDDQFSVERPDGSNFTLKIRSTKLEDSAMYFCASSEGLLNEKLFFGSGTQLSVL.

The chain has TRBV5-6 and TRBJ1-1; D gene uncertain. The CDR3 totals 12 residues. Germline V CDR1 and CDR2: SGHDT, YYEEEE. Trimming pared 3 bases from V and 5 bases from J, leaving 8 bases between. This CDR3 is CASSWTGTEAFF. CDR3 DNA: TGTGCCAGCAGCTGGACGGGAACTGAAGCTTTCTTT.

A single count supports this clone. The chain recombines TRBV19 with TRBJ2-2; maybe TRBD1 (5 bases). Germline V gene lookup returns CDR1 LNHDA and CDR2 SQIVND (reference sequence). This CDR3 comprises 14 residues. Trimming took 4 bases from V and 3 from J, leaving 9 bases between them. The CDR3 region is CASSRGLDTGELFF. The CDR3, as DNA: TGTGCCAGTAGTAGGGGCCTCGACACCGGGGAGCTGTTTTTT.

The rearrangement links TRBV19 to TRBJ1-5; a weak D match, TRBD1 (6 bases). Germline loops: CDR1 LNHDA, CDR2 SQIVND (reference sequence). This CDR3 spans 15 amino acids. The germline V and J ends were trimmed by 0 bases and 7 bases, with 13 bases remaining between them. Written as DNA, the CDR3 is TGTGCCAGTAGTATAGATCTTCAGGGGCGCCAGCCCCAGCATTTT. Amino acids: CASSIDLQGRQPQHF.

In nucleotides, the CDR3 is TGTGCCAGCAGTTTATCTGGGGACATCGGCCAAAAACTGTTTTTT. Its translation: CASSLSGDIGQKLFF. The genes are TRBV28 and TRBJ1-4; tentatively, D is TRBD1 (6 bases). The germline V and J ends were trimmed by 1 base and 9 bases, with 15 bases remaining between them. This CDR3 contains 15 residues. In germline, CDR1 is MDHEN, CDR2 SYDVKM.

The chain joins TRBV18 to TRBJ1-4; D gene uncertain. V was cut by 2 bases and J by 4 bases, with 8 bases left in between. The germline V gene encodes CDR1 KGHSH and CDR2 LQKENI. The CDR3 is made up of 14 amino acids. CDR3 DNA sequence: TGTGCCAGCTCACCAGGTCCACATAATGAAAAACTGTTTTTT. Translated, it gives CASSPGPHNEKLFF.

The gene calls are TRBV7-6 and TRBJ1-1; D not certain. CDR1 SGHVS and CDR2 FNYEAQ come from the germline V gene. This CDR3 has 14 amino acids. V lost 1 base, J lost 3 bases, and 9 bases lay in between. For the CDR3, the DNA is TGTGCCAGCAGCTTAGAGCGGGGAGACACTGAAGCTTTCTTT. It specifies CASSLERGDTEAFF.

This clone is a singleton in its sample. The chain is built from TRBV12-3 or TRBV12-4 and TRBJ1-3; no clear D gene. V lost 6 bases and J 4 bases, leaving 7 bases between the germline ends. The CDR3 consists of 12 residues. CDR3 nucleotides: TGTGCCAGCAGGAGATCAGGAAACACCATATATTTT. Translating it yields CASRRSGNTIYF.

This clone was counted once. The chain uses TRBV14 and TRBJ2-5; TRBD2 agrees at 8 bases. Trimming removed 5 bases from V and 5 bases from J; junction bases left unmatched: 7. The CDR3 consists of 14 residues. Germline V gene lookup returns CDR1 SGHDN and CDR2 FVKESK. This CDR3 reads CASSKTSAAETQYF. The DNA for the CDR3 is TGTGCCAGCAGCAAGACTAGCGCCGCGGAGACCCAGTACTTC. Full variable domain (missing parts from reference TRBV14 and TRBJ2-5): EAGVTQFPSHSVIEKGQTVTLRCDPISGHDNLYWYRRVMGKEIKFLLHFVKESKQDESGMPNNRFLAERTGGTYSTLKVQPAELEDSGVYFCASSKTSAAETQYFGPGTRLLVL.

The rearrangement joins TRBV21-1 to TRBJ2-7; TRBD2, as called in the table, went unchecked against the DNA. TRBV21-1 is listed as a pseudogene. The CDR3 runs to 15 residues. CDR3: CASSKGLPATYEQYF. The CDR3 DNA is TGTGCCAGCAGCAAAGGACTACCCGCGACCTACGAGCAGTACTTC.

This clone was found once. The chain has TRBV5-1 and TRBJ2-5, with a tentative D call TRBD1 (5 bases). The length of the CDR3 is 16 residues. CDR1 is SGHRS and CDR2 is YFSETQ in the germline V gene. Trimming pared 0 bases from V and 0 bases from J, leaving 12 bases between. Here the CDR3 reads CASSLGGSGYQETQYF. The CDR3, as DNA: TGCGCCAGCAGCTTGGGGGGATCAGGGTACCAAGAGACCCAGTACTTC.

The rearrangement joins TRBV5-1 to TRBJ1-2; 8 nucleotides match TRBD1. This CDR3 comprises 15 residues. V was clipped by 1 base and J by 2 bases; unmatched bases: 4. Germline CDR1 reads SGHRS; CDR2 reads YFSETQ. The CDR3 protein is CASSLSQGANYGYTF. The CDR3 DNA sequence: TGCGCCAGCAGCTTGAGTCAGGGGGCAAACTATGGCTACACCTTC.

The chain uses TRBV30 and TRBJ2-7, with 10 nucleotides matching TRBD1. CDR1 and CDR2 (germline): GTSNPN, SVGIG (reference sequence). With 3 bases clipped from V and 3 bases from J, the junction kept 2 bases outside the gene matches. This CDR3 is 13 amino acids long. In DNA form, the CDR3 reads TGTGCCTGGAGCCGGGACAGGGGCTACGAGCAGTACTTC. This codes for CAWSRDRGYEQYF.

V usage is TRBV5-8 and J usage is TRBJ2-5, with 10 bases that match TRBD2. This CDR3 comprises 16 residues. Unmatched junction bases numbered 12, after V lost 5 bases and J lost 5 bases. The germline V gene encodes CDR1 SGHTS and CDR2 YDEGEE. The CDR3 nucleotides read TGTGCCAGCAGAGCGAAGCGAAGCGGGAGGGTGGAGACCCAGTACTTC. This translates into CASRAKRSGRVETQYF.

The chain employs TRBV19 and TRBJ2-4, with D perhaps assigned TRBD1 or TRBD2 (5 bases each). V lost 3 bases to trimming and J lost 7 bases, with 7 bases between them. Germline CDR1 is LNHDA and CDR2 is SQIVND (reference sequence). CDR3 length: 12 residues. The CDR3: CASSMGTNIQYF. The CDR3 nucleotides are TGTGCCAGTAGTATGGGGACCAACATTCAGTACTTC.

The chain is built from TRBV2 and TRBJ1-1; D is unresolved. Germline V gives CDR1 SNHLY, CDR2 FYNNEI. This CDR3 region has 15 residues. Trimming shortened V by 4 bases and J by 0 bases, and 12 bases separated the two germline ends. Here the CDR3 reads CASSGTARMNTEAFF. The DNA of the CDR3 is TGTGCCAGCAGTGGGACCGCGAGGATGAACACTGAAGCTTTCTTT.